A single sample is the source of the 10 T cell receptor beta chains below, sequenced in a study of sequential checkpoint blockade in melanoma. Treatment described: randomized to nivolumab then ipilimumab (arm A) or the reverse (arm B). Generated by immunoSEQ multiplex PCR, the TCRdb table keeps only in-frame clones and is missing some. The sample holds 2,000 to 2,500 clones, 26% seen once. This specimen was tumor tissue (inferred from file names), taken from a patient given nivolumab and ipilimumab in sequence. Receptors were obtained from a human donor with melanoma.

As DNA, the CDR3 is TGTGCCAGTAGGCCGGGGGTGAACACTGAAGCTTTCTTT. It is translated as CASRPGVNTEAFF. This chain links TRBV19 with TRBJ1-1; perhaps TRBD1 as D (5 bases). CDR1 and CDR2 from the germline V gene are LNHDA and SQIVND (reference sequence). The length of the CDR3 is 13 residues. Trimming stripped 6 bases from V and 0 bases from J, with 8 bases between. The complete variable domain, with remaining parts taken from reference TRBV19 and TRBJ1-1, reads DGGITQSPKYLFRKEGQNVTLSCEQNLNHDAMYWYRQDPGQGLRLIYYSQIVNDFQKGDIAEGYSVSREKKESFPLTVTSAQKNPTAFYLCASRPGVNTEAFFGQGTRLTVV.

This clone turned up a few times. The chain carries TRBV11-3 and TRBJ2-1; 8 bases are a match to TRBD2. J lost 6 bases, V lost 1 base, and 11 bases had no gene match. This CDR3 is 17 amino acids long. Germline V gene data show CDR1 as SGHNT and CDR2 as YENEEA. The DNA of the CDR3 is TGTGCCAGCAGCTTAGGAATTGGCGGGGGGTCGATCAATGAGCAGTTCTTC. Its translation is CASSLGIGGGSINEQFF. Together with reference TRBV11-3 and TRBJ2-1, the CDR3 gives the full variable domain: EAGVVQSPRYKIIEKKQPVAFWCNPISGHNTLYWYLQNLGQGPELLIRYENEEAVDDSQLPKDRFSAERLKGVDSTLKIQPAELGDSAVYLCASSLGIGGGSINEQFFGPGTRLTVL.

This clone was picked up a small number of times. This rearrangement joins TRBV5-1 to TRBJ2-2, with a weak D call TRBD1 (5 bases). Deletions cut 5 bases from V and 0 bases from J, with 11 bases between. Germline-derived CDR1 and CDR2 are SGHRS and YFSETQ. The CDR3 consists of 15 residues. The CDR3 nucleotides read TGCGCCAGCAGTTGGTCGACAGCGAACACCGGGGAGCTGTTTTTT. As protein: CASSWSTANTGELFF. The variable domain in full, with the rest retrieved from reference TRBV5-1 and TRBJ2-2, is KAGVTQTPRYLIKTRGQQVTLSCSPISGHRSVSWYQQTPGQGLQFLFEYFSETQRNKGNFPGRFSGRQFSNSRSEMNVSTLELGDSALYLCASSWSTANTGELFFGEGSRLTVL.

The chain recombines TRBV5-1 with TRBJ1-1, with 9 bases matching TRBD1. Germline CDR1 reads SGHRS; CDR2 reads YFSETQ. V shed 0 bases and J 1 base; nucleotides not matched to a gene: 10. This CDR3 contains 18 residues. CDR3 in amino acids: CASSLGRTGAVGNTEAFF. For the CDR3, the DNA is TGCGCCAGCAGCTTGGGGCGGACAGGGGCTGTAGGGAACACTGAAGCTTTCTTT.

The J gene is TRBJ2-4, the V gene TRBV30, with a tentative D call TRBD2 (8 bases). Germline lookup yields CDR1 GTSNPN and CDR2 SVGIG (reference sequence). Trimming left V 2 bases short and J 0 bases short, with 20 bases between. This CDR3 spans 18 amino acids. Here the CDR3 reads CAWSREGARPLAKNIQYF. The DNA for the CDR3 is TGTGCCTGGAGTCGGGAGGGGGCGCGACCTCTAGCCAAAAACATTCAGTACTTC.

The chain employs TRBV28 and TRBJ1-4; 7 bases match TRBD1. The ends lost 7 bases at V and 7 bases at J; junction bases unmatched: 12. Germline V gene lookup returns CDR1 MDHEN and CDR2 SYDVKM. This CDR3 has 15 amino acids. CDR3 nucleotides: TGTGCCAGCATTCTCAGGGGGGCAGGAATTGAAAAACTGTTTTTT. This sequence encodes CASILRGAGIEKLFF.

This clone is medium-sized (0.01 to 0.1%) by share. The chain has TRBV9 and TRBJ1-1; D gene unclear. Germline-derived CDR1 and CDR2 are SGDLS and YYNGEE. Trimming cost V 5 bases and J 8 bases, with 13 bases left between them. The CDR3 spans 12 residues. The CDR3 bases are TGTGCCAGCAGTGATAGTTTCCGGGAAGCTTTCTTT. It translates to CASSDSFREAFF.

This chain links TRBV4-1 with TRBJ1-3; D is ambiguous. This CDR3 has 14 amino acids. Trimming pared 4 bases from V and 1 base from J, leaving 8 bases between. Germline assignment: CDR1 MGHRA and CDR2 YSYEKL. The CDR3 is CASSRGISGNTIYF. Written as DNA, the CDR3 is TGCGCCAGCAGCCGAGGGATTTCTGGAAACACCATATATTTT.

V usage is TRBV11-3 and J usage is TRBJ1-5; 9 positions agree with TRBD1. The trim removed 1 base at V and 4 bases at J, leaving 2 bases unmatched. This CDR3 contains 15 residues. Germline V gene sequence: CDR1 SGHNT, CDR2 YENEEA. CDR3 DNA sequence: TGTGCCAGCAGCTTAGGGGGGACAGGGAATCAGCCCCAGCATTTT. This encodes CASSLGGTGNQPQHF.

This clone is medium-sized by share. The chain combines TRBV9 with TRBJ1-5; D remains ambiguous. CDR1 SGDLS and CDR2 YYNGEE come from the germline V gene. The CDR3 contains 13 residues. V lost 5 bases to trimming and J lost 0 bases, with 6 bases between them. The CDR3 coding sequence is TGTGCCAGCAGTCCCAATAGCAATCAGCCCCAGCATTTT. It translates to CASSPNSNQPQHF.